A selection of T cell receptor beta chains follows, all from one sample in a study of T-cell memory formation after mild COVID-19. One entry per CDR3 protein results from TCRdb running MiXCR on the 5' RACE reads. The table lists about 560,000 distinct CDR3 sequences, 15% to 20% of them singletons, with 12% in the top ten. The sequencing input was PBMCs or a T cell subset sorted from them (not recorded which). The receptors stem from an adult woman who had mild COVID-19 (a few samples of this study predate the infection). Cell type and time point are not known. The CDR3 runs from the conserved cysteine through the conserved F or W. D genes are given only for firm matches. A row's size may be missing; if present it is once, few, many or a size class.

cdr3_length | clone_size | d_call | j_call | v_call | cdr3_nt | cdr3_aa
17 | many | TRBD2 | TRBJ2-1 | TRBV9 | TGTGCCAGCAGCGTAGATCCTAGCGGGAGGACTACAGGTGAGCAGTTCTTC | CASSVDPSGRTTGEQFF
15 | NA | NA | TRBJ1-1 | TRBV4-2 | TGTGCCAGCAGCCAAGATGAAAACCTGAACACTGAAGCTTTCTTT | CASSQDENLNTEAFF
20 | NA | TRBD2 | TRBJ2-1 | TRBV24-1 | TGTGCCACCAGTGATATGACTAGCTCACAACCTTCAAGCTCCTACAATGAGCAGTTCTTC | CATSDMTSSQPSSSYNEQFF
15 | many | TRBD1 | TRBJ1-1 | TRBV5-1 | TGCGCCAGCAGCTTGGAGGCAGGGGGCTACACTGAAGCTTTCTTT | CASSLEAGGYTEAFF
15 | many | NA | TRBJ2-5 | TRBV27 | TGTGCCACCCTCTTGACAGCAGGGCGGGTCGAGACCCAGTACTTC | CATLLTAGRVETQYF
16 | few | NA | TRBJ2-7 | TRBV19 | TGTGCCAGTAGTCCCCCCGGCAGGTTTGATTTCTACGAGCAGTACTTC | CASSPPGRFDFYEQYF
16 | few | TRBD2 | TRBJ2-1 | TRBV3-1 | TGTGCCAGCAGGGAACAGGGACTAGCGGGAGTCAATGAGCAGTTCTTC | CASREQGLAGVNEQFF
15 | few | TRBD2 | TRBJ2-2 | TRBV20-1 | TGCAGTGCTCTCCCGGCGGGACTAGGGACCGGGGAGCTGTTTTTT | CSALPAGLGTGELFF
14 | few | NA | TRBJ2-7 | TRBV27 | TGTGCCAGCACCCCTTCTGTGGAGATCCACGAGCAGTACTTC | CASTPSVEIHEQYF
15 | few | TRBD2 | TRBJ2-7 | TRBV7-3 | TGTGCCAGCAGCGCTAATCCTAGCGGGAGCTACGAGCAGTACTTC | CASSANPSGSYEQYF
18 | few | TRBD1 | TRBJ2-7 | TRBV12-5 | TGTGCTAGTGGTTTCCTACTACCCCCTCCGGGACAGTCCTACGAGCAGTACTTC | CASGFLLPPPGQSYEQYF
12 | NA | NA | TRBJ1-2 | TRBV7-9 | TGTGCCAGCAGCTTACGCGTCTATGGCTACACCTTC | CASSLRVYGYTF
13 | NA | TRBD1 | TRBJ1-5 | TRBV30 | TGTGCCTGGAGCGGGACAGGGAGGCAGCCCCAGCATTTT | CAWSGTGRQPQHF
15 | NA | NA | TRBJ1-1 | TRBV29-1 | TGCAGCGTTATTAAGGGTAGAAAGGGGAACACTGAAGCTTTCTTT | CSVIKGRKGNTEAFF
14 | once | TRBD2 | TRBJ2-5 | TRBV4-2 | TGTGCCAGCAGCCAAGACCTAGCGGGGGAGACCCAGTACTTC | CASSQDLAGETQYF
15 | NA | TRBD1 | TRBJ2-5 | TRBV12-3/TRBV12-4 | TGTGCCAGCAGTTTCCCACAGGGGGCTAAAGAGACCCAGTACTTC | CASSFPQGAKETQYF
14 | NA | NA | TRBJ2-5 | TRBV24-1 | TGTGCCACCAGCGCGACGGCGTACCAAGAGACCCAGTACTTC | CATSATAYQETQYF
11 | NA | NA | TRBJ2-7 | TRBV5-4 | TGTGCCAGCAGCTTGGCTAGCGAGCAGTACTTC | CASSLASEQYF
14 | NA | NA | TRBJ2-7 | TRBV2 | TGTGCCAGCAGTAGTCAGGAAGGTTACAACGAGCAGTACTTC | CASSSQEGYNEQYF
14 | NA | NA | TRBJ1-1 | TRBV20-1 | TGCAGTGCTAGTGTTAGGGGGGGTAGGACTGAAGCTTTCTTT | CSASVRGGRTEAFF
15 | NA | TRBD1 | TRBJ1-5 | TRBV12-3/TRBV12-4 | TGTGCCAGCAAACCCGGACAGGGGGGCAATCAGCCCCAGCATTTT | CASKPGQGGNQPQHF
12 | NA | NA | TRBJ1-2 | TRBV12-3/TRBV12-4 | TGTGCCAGCAGTTTAGAGTCTGTTAGCTACACCTTC | CASSLESVSYTF
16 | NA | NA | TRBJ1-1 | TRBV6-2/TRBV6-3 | TGTGCCAGCAGCCCCGAGTCCTCTAGTCTGAACACTGAAGCTTTCTTT | CASSPESSSLNTEAFF
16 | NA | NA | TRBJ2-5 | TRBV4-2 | TGTGCCAGCAGCCAAGGGGGGCCGGGGGGACAAGAGACCCAGTACTTC | CASSQGGPGGQETQYF
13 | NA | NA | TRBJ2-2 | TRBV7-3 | TGTGCCAGCAGCCTCAAGGGCACCGGGGAGCTGTTTTTT | CASSLKGTGELFF
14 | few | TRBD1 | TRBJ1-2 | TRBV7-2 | TGTGCCAGCAGCTTGGCCAGGGGGAGCTATGGCTACACCTTC | CASSLARGSYGYTF
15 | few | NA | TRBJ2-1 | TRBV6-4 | TGTGCCAGCAGCGAAAGGGCAGGGGACTACAATGAGCAGTTCTTC | CASSERAGDYNEQFF
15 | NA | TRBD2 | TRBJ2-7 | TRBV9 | TGTGCCAGCAGCGCTAGCGGGGGGGATACCTACGAGCAGTACTTC | CASSASGGDTYEQYF
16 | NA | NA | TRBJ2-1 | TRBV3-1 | TGTGCCAGCAGCCAAGAAGCACCGCACTCCTACAATGAGCAGTTCTTC | CASSQEAPHSYNEQFF
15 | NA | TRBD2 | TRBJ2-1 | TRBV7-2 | TGTGCCAGCAGCTTGCTAGCGGGGGGCGGCCATGAGCAGTTCTTC | CASSLLAGGGHEQFF
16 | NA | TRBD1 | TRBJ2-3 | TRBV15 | TGTGCCACCAGCAGACCCGGGACAGGGGTAGGAGATACGCAGTATTTT | CATSRPGTGVGDTQYF
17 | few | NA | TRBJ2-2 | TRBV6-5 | TGTGCCAGCAGTTACCCGAGGGGTAGCGGGAACACCGGGGAGCTGTTTTTT | CASSYPRGSGNTGELFF
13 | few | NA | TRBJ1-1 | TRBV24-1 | TGTGCCACCAGTGATTTTGGGACTGATGAAGCTTTCTTT | CATSDFGTDEAFF
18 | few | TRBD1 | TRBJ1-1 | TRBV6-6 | TGTGCCAGCAGTTACTCCTCCTTCAGGGGGCGCGTTGGCACTGAAGCTTTCTTT | CASSYSSFRGRVGTEAFF
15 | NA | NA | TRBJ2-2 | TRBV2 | TGTGCCAGCATTAAAGACAGACCGAACACCGGGGAGCTGTTTTTT | CASIKDRPNTGELFF
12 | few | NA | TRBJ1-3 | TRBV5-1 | TGCGCCAGCAGCCACAGCAGAAACACCATATATTTT | CASSHSRNTIYF
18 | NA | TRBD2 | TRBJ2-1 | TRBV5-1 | TGCGCCAGCAAAGGACTAGCGGGGGGCCGGAATTTGGGCAATGAGCAGTTCTTC | CASKGLAGGRNLGNEQFF
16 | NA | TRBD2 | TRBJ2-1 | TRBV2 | TGTGCCAGCAGTGCCCGATGGGGCGGGAGATACAATGAGCAGTTCTTC | CASSARWGGRYNEQFF
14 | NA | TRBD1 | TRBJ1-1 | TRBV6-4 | TGTGCCAGCAGACGACAGGGGGATAACACTGAAGCTTTCTTT | CASRRQGDNTEAFF
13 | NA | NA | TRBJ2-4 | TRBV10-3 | TGTGCCATCAGTGATGGGGCCAAAAACATTCAGTACTTC | CAISDGAKNIQYF
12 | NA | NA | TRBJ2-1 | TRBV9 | TGTGCCAGCAGCGTAGGGCAGCATGAGCAGTTCTTC | CASSVGQHEQFF